The 28 T cell receptor beta chains given below trace back to one sample, sequenced in a study of control samples from healthy donors and cancer patients. TCRdb's table, derived via immunoSEQ multiplex PCR, lists solely in-frame clones and lacks some. This sample yields 150,000 to 200,000 clones, of which approximately 86% are seen a single time; over 4% belongs to the top ten. The sequencing sample was made of blood. The receptors shown here come from a woman aged 25 to 39 in good health.

The chain uses TRBV24-1 and TRBJ1-1, with a possible D match to TRBD1 (5 bases). In germline, CDR1 is KGHDR, CDR2 SFDVKD. The CDR3 loop spans 13 amino acids. V lost 2 bases, J lost 4 bases, and 7 bases lay in between. The CDR3 region has the DNA TGTGCCACCAGTGATTCGGGGACCACTGAAGCTTTCTTT. As protein: CATSDSGTTEAFF.

This chain connects TRBV10-2 to TRBJ2-7, with D perhaps matching TRBD2 (6 bases). The CDR3 is 15 amino acids. The V and J ends lost 6 bases and 3 bases respectively, with 18 bases between them. Germline-derived CDR1 and CDR2 are WSHSY and SAAADI. The CDR3 here is CASRDPTSGNYEQYV. CDR3 nucleotides: TGCGCCAGCAGAGACCCGACTAGTGGAAACTACGAGCAGTACGTC.

The CDR3: CASSQGDLAAGPLHF. DNA of the CDR3: TGTGCCAGCAGCCAAGGGGACCTCGCAGCGGGGCCCCTCCACTTT. The chain recombines TRBV7-9 with TRBJ1-6, with a possible D match to TRBD1 (5 bases). V was shortened by 5 bases and J by 13 bases, with 21 bases between the two germline ends. Germline V CDR1 and CDR2: SEHNR, FQNEAQ (reference sequence). The CDR3 has 15 amino acids.

This clone was observed a single time. This chain connects TRBV15 to TRBJ2-7, with 7 bases that match TRBD1. V shed 5 bases, J shed 2 bases, and the junction held 6 bases outside the gene matches. There are 14 residues in the CDR3. Germline V gene data show CDR1 as LNHNV and CDR2 as YYDKDF (reference sequence). Here the CDR3 reads CATSGSGGPYEQYF. CDR3 nucleotides: TGTGCCACCAGCGGATCAGGGGGTCCCTACGAGCAGTACTTC.

The chain joins TRBV11-2 to TRBJ2-1; 7 positions match TRBD1. CDR3 length: 14 amino acids. Germline CDR1 reads SGHAT; CDR2 reads FQNNGV. V trimming: 5 bases; J trimming: 2 bases; junction bases outside the gene matches: 3. The DNA for the CDR3 is TGTGCCAGCAGCCCCGGGACAGCCTACAATGAGCAGTTCTTC. Its protein product is CASSPGTAYNEQFF.

This chain uses TRBV5-6 with TRBJ2-4; possible D gene TRBD1, 6 bases. Looked up from germline, CDR1 is SGHDT and CDR2 is YYEEEE. The V and J ends lost 2 bases and 8 bases respectively, with 17 bases between them. The CDR3 covers 15 residues. CDR3 amino acids: CASSLRIGGLYIQYF. The CDR3 nucleotides read TGTGCCAGCAGCTTAAGAATAGGGGGTTTATACATTCAGTACTTC. The whole variable domain, filled in from reference TRBV5-6 and TRBJ2-4, reads DAGVTQSPTHLIKTRGQQVTLRCSPKSGHDTVSWYQQALGQGPQFIFQYYEEEERQRGNFPDRFSGHQFPNYSSELNVNALLLGDSALYLCASSLRIGGLYIQYFGAGTRLSVL.

The chain uses TRBV6-5 and TRBJ2-1; 8 bases map to TRBD1. The CDR3 contains 15 residues. Germline CDR1 is MNHEY and CDR2 is SVGAGI. The ends lost 6 bases at V and 3 bases at J; junction bases unmatched: 7. The CDR3 protein is CASSARQGNYNEQFF. CDR3 sequence (DNA): TGTGCCAGCAGCGCCCGACAGGGGAACTACAATGAGCAGTTCTTC.

CDR3 nucleotides: TGTGCCAGCAGCGCCACCACGGGAAGGGTCACCGGGGAGCTGTTTTTT. It encodes CASSATTGRVTGELFF. The chain is built from TRBV7-9 and TRBJ2-2, with a weak D call TRBD2 (5 bases). Germline CDR1 and CDR2: SEHNR and FQNEAQ (reference sequence). The CDR3 totals 16 residues. The V gene lost 5 bases and the J gene lost 4 bases, with 17 bases spanning the gap. The full variable domain, rest sourced from reference TRBV7-9 and TRBJ2-2, is DTGVSQNPRHKITKRGQNVTFRCDPISEHNRLYWYRQTLGQGPEFLTYFQNEAQLEKSRLLSDRFSAERPKGSFSTLEIQRTEQGDSAMYLCASSATTGRVTGELFFGEGSRLTVL.

For this clone: This same CDR3 is encoded by further DNA sequences in the sample. The DNA for the CDR3 is TGCAGCGTTGACGGGACTCGCAATGAGCAGTTCTTC. Its translation is CSVDGTRNEQFF. The V and J genes are TRBV29-1 and TRBJ2-1; TRBD2 might be the D (6 bases). CDR1 and CDR2 from the germline V gene are SQVTM and ANQGSEA. The germline V and J ends were trimmed by 3 bases and 6 bases, with 9 bases remaining between them. The CDR3 covers 12 residues.

This chain joins TRBV3-1 (or the pseudogene TRBV3-2) and TRBJ2-1; D may correspond to TRBD1 or TRBD2 (5 bases each). The germline V gene has CDR1 LGHDT and CDR2 YNNKEL (reference sequence). V gave up 0 bases and J gave up 7 bases, with 22 bases separating them. This CDR3 region has 18 residues. The CDR3 sequence: CASSQDTGRGLFRNEQFF. The CDR3, as DNA: TGTGCCAGCAGCCAAGACACAGGACGGGGTCTGTTCAGGAATGAGCAGTTCTTC.

Concerning this clone: Other DNA sequences in this sample translate to the same CDR3. V gene TRBV28 combines with J gene TRBJ1-1; D call uncertain. Germline V lookup: CDR1 MDHEN, CDR2 SYDVKM. V was shortened by 0 bases and J by 1 base, with 3 bases between the two germline ends. CDR3 length: 13 residues. CDR3 nucleotides: TGTGCCAGCAGTTTATGGGGGAACACTGAAGCTTTCTTT. Amino acid sequence: CASSLWGNTEAFF.

This clone has a single count. CDR3 coding DNA: TGTGCTAGTGGTTTGAGAACTGGGGCAGACAACACCGGGGAGCTGTTTTTT. Protein sequence: CASGLRTGADNTGELFF. The chain employs TRBV12-5 and TRBJ2-2; a weak D match, TRBD1 (5 bases). Trimming stripped 2 bases from V and 2 bases from J, with 15 bases between. The CDR3 is 17 amino acids. Per germline, CDR1 LGHNT and CDR2 FRNRAP.

This rearrangement joins TRBV3-1 (or the pseudogene TRBV3-2) to TRBJ2-6, with D possibly matching TRBD1 (7 bases). The ends were cut back, 1 base at V and 1 base at J, with 14 bases in the middle. The germline V gene encodes CDR1 LGHDT and CDR2 YNNKEL (reference sequence). CDR3 length: 18 residues. CDR3 region: CASSQVTGRTSGANVLTF. The CDR3 DNA reads TGTGCCAGCAGCCAAGTGACAGGGAGGACTTCTGGGGCCAACGTCCTGACTTTC.

The chain joins TRBV3-1 (or the pseudogene TRBV3-2) to TRBJ1-1; possibly TRBD1 for D (5 bases). The CDR3 extends over 11 amino acids. Germline V gene data show CDR1 as LGHDT and CDR2 as YNNKEL (reference sequence). V lost 3 bases and J lost 11, with 10 bases in between. The CDR3 coding sequence is TGTGCCAGCAGCCATCTAGGGGATGCTTTCTTT. Its translation is CASSHLGDAFF.

The V gene is TRBV29-1, the J gene TRBJ2-1, with D unclear. The CDR3 is made up of 10 amino acids. Trimming left V 3 bases short and J 6 bases short, with 3 bases between. CDR1 is SQVTM, CDR2 ANQGSEA, per germline. The CDR3 sequence is CSVEFNEQFF. CDR3 bases: TGCAGCGTTGAGTTCAATGAGCAGTTCTTC.

V is TRBV4-2 and J is TRBJ2-1, with TRBD2 matching over 11 bases. The V gene's germline CDR1 is LGHNA and CDR2 YNFKEQ. This CDR3 is built from 20 residues. Trimming at V came to 4 bases and at J to 7 bases, leaving 21 bases not matched to a gene. CDR3: CASSLPALAGVVGIGNEQFF. CDR3 nucleotide sequence: TGTGCCAGCAGCCTGCCGGCACTAGCGGGAGTAGTTGGGATAGGTAATGAGCAGTTCTTC.

The rearrangement joins TRBV19 to TRBJ1-1; tentatively, D is TRBD1 (5 bases). The CDR3 has 16 amino acids. Trimming took 6 bases from V and 5 from J, leaving 22 bases between them. Germline values: CDR1 LNHDA, CDR2 SQIVND (reference sequence). The CDR3 DNA reads TGTGCCAGTAGGATTTCCGGGACGTCGCCCTTTACTGAAGCTTTCTTT. Amino acid sequence: CASRISGTSPFTEAFF.

As to this clone: A junction boundary mismatches the germline segment, possibly from a read error. The V call is TRBV18, the J call TRBJ1-2, with D possibly TRBD1 on 5 matching bases. Germline assignment: CDR1 KGHSH and CDR2 LQKENI. The CDR3 has 14 residues. The CDR3 DNA follows: TGTGCCAGCTCACCACCTGGGGCGGGGGACCTCACCCTCTTC. Amino acids: CASSPPGAGDLTLF.

The chain links TRBV7-2 to TRBJ2-7; 7 nucleotides match TRBD1. The length of the CDR3 is 14 residues. The germline CDR1 and CDR2 sequences are SGHTA and FQGNSA. V trimming: 5 bases; J trimming: 1 base; junction bases outside the gene matches: 5. The CDR3 DNA sequence: TGTGCCAGCAGCGAAGGGGGCAAGTCCTACGAGCAGTACTTC. Protein product: CASSEGGKSYEQYF.

The chain carries TRBV2 and TRBJ2-7; 8 bases match TRBD1. V lost 1 base, J lost 4 bases, and 3 bases stayed unmatched. The CDR3 runs 14 residues. Germline assignment: CDR1 SNHLY and CDR2 FYNNEI. The CDR3 loop is CASSEGDRIYEQYV. CDR3 sequence (DNA): TGTGCCAGCAGTGAAGGGGACAGGATTTACGAGCAGTACGTC.

The J gene is TRBJ1-4, the V gene TRBV6-6; D may be TRBD1 (6 bases). The germline V gene encodes CDR1 MNHNY and CDR2 SVGAGI (reference sequence). The CDR3 length is 14 residues. V gave up 2 bases and J gave up 7 bases, with 11 bases separating them. DNA of the CDR3: TGTGCCAGCAGTTACAAGGACAGAATTGAAAAACTGTTTTTT. It codes for CASSYKDRIEKLFF.

V gene TRBV3-1 (or the pseudogene TRBV3-2) combines with J gene TRBJ1-1; the D gene is possibly TRBD1 (6 bases). Germline V gene data show CDR1 as LGHDT and CDR2 as YNNKEL (reference sequence). The germline V and J ends were trimmed by 2 bases and 0 bases, with 10 bases remaining between them. The CDR3 loop spans 15 amino acids. The CDR3 DNA sequence: TGTGCCAGCAGCCAAAGACAGGCCATGAACACTGAAGCTTTCTTT. Its protein is CASSQRQAMNTEAFF.

The chain combines TRBV5-1 with TRBJ1-2, with D possibly matching TRBD1 (5 bases). Trimming stripped 1 base from V and 3 bases from J, with 10 bases between. The germline V gene has CDR1 SGHRS and CDR2 YFSETQ. This CDR3 is built from 14 residues. As DNA, the CDR3 is TGCGCCAGCAGCTTGAATGGGGGGGACTATGGCTACACCTTC. Protein sequence: CASSLNGGDYGYTF.

A single count supports this clone. The chain links TRBV29-1 to TRBJ2-1; 11 bases match TRBD2. The CDR3 has 16 residues. V shed 5 bases, J shed 9 bases, and the junction held 15 bases outside the gene matches. CDR1 and CDR2 (germline): SQVTM, ANQGSEA. The CDR3 DNA reads TGCAGCGTTTCCCCACTAGCGGGGGCAACCGGTGCTGAGCAGTTCTTC. Encoded protein: CSVSPLAGATGAEQFF.

This chain connects TRBV6-5 to TRBJ1-2; D is unresolved. The ends were cut back, 6 bases at V and 2 bases at J, with 16 bases in the middle. Germline V CDR1 and CDR2: MNHEY, SVGAGI. The CDR3 contains 15 residues. CDR3 sequence: CASSLTVPPNYGYTF. The CDR3 region has the DNA TGTGCCAGCAGCCTTACCGTTCCCCCGAACTATGGCTACACCTTC.

This CDR3 reads CASSPEGTEQYV. The CDR3 DNA sequence: TGTGCCAGCTCTCCCGAGGGGACCGAGCAGTACGTC. The gene calls are TRBV18 and TRBJ2-7, with D possibly being TRBD1 or TRBD2 (5 bases each). The CDR3 sequence is 12 residues long. CDR1 is KGHSH, CDR2 LQKENI, per germline. V lost 6 bases and J lost 6, with 12 bases in between.

In its sample, this clone was seen once. The chain joins TRBV5-1 to TRBJ2-1; tentatively, D is TRBD1 or TRBD2 (5 bases each). The CDR3 runs to 15 residues. CDR1 is SGHRS and CDR2 is YFSETQ in the germline V gene. Deletions cut 0 bases from V and 3 bases from J, with 10 bases between. The CDR3 DNA reads as TGCGCCAGCAGCTTGGCCGGGACCATCTACAATGAGCAGTTCTTC. The encoded protein is CASSLAGTIYNEQFF.

V is TRBV4-1 and J is TRBJ1-1, with 8 bases aligning to TRBD1. CDR3 length: 15 amino acids. Looked up from germline, CDR1 is MGHRA and CDR2 is YSYEKL. V was clipped by 3 bases and J by 1 base; unmatched bases: 4. The CDR3 spells CASSQTTGENTEAFF. CDR3 DNA: TGCGCCAGCAGCCAGACGACAGGGGAGAACACTGAAGCTTTCTTT.